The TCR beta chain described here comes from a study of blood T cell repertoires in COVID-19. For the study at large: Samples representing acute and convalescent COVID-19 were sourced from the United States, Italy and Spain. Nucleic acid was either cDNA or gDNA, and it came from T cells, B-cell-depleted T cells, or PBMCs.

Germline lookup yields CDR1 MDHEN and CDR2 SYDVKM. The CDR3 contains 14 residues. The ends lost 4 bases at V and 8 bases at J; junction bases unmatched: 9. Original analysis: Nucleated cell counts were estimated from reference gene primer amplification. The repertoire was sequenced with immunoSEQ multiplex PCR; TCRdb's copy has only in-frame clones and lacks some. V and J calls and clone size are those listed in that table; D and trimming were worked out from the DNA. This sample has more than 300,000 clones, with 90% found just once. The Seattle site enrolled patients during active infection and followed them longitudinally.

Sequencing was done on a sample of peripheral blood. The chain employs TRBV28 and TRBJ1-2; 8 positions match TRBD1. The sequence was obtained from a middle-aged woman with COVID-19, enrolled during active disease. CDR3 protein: CASSSPPGGRGYTF. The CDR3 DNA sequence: TGTGCCAGCAGTTCCCCCCCAGGGGGCAGAGGCTACACCTTC.